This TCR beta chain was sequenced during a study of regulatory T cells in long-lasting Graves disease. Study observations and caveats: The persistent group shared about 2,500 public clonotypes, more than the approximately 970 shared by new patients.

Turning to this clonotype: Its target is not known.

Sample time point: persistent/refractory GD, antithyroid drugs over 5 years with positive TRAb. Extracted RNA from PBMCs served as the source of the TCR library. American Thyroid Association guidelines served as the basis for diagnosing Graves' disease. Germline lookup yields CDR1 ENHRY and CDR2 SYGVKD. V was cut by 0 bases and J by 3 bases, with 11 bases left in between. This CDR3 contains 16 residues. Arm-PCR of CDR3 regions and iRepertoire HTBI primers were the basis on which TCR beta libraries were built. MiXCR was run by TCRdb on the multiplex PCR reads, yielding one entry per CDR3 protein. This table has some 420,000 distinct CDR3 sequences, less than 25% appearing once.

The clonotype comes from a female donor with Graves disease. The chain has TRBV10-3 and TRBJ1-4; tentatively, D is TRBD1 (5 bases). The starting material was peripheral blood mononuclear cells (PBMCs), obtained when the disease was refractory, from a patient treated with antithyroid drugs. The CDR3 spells CAISESKTGANEKLFF. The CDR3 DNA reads TGTGCCATCAGTGAGTCGAAAACAGGAGCTAATGAAAAACTGTTTTTT.